This T cell receptor beta chain was sequenced during a study of T cells in Graves' hyperthyroidism and ophthalmopathy. This clonotype was seen a few times. The antigen remains unidentified. Template material for amplifying TCR beta CDR3 regions consisted of RNA transcripts. The TCR CDR3 was amplified in a first-round RT-PCR using the HTBI primer set. TCRdb independently ran MiXCR on the multiplex PCR reads; one entry per CDR3 protein. The sample lists 500,000 to 700,000 distinct CDR3 sequences; 15% to 20% were seen once. In making diagnoses, clinical symptoms, serum thyroxine and TRAb, thyroid ultrasound and orbital computed tomography were all used. PBMCs were sourced from less than 13 ml fresh peripheral blood. In germline, CDR1 is MDHEN, CDR2 SYDVKM. The V end lost 3 bases, the J end lost 9 bases, and 11 bases lay between the germline ends. This CDR3 spans 12 amino acids. Notes on the study in general: Ophthalmopathy was model-predicted a median about 7.1 months pre-onset. Ophthalmopathy cases were set apart from stable hyperthyroidism by a 13 V-J model.

The chain couples TRBV28 to TRBJ2-5; no firm D call. This sequence was found in a woman younger than 35 with Graves' hyperthyroidism. The sample was blood. In DNA form, the CDR3 reads TGTGCCAGCAGTTTCGGGCCCGAGGCCCAGTACTTC. Translated, it gives CASSFGPEAQYF.